The sequence of this T cell receptor (beta chain) was determined in a study of a mutant IDH1 vaccine in newly diagnosed glioma. Whole-study context: Vaccination started 4-6 weeks after radiotherapy alone, or with temozolomide cycles. Patients had received radiotherapy, temozolomide, or both previously, most receiving both.

Repertoires were generated with immunoSEQ multiplex PCR, while TCRdb's copy carries only in-frame clones and drops some. The table lists about 44,000 clones, around 93% of them singletons. Remarks on this clone: Antigen unknown.

Time point noted: week 23, last vaccination. Every vaccine dose comprised 300 ug of mutant IDH1 20-mer peptide plus topical imiquimod. Donors had new IDH1-mutant astrocytomas of WHO grade 3 or 4 (ATRX-lost). CDR3 length: 14 amino acids. CDR1 is MNHEY, CDR2 SVGAGI, per germline. V trimming: 4 bases; J trimming: 5 bases; junction bases outside the gene matches: 4. The receptor was isolated from a man aged 50 or older with glioma. The sequences come from PBMCs, collected from a glioma patient whose treatment included an IDH1 peptide vaccine. The chain is built from TRBV6-5 and TRBJ2-5; 10 bases fit TRBD2. CDR3 sequence (DNA): TGTGCCAGCAGTTCCAGCGGGGGGGTGGAGACCCAGTACTTC. It yields the protein CASSSSGGVETQYF.